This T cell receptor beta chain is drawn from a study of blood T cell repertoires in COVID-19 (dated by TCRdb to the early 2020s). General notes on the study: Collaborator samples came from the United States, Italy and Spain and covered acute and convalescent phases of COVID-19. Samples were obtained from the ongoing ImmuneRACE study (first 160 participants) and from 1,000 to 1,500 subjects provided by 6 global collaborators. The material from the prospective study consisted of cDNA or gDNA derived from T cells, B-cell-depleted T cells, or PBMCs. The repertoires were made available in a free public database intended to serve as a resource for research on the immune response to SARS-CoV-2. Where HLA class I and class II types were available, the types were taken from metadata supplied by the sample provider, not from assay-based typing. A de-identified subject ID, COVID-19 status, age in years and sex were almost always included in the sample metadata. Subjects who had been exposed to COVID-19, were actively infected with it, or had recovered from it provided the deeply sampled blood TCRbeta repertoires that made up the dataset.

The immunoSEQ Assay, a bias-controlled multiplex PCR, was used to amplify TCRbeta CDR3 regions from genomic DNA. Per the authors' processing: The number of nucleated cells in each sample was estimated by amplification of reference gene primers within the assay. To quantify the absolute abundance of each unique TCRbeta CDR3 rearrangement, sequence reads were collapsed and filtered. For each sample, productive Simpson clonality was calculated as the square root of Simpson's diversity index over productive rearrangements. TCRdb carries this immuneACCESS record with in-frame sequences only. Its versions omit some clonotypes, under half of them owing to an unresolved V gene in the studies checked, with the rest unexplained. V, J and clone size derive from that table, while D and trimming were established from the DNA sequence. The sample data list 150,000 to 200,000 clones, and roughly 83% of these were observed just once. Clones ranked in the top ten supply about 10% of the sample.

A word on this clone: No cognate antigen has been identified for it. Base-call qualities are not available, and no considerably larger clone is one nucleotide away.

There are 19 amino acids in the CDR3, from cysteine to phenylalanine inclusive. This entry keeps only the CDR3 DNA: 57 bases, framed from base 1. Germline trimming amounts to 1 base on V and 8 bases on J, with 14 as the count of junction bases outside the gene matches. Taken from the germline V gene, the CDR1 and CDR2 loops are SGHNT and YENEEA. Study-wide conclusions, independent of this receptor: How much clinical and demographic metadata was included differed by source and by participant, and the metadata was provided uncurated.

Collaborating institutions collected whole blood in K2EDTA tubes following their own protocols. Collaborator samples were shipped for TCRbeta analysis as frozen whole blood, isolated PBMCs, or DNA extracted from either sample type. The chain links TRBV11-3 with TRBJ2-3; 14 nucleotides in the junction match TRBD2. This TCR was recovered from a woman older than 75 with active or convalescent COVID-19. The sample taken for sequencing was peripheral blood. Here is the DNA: TGTGCCAGCAGCTTAGCTCGACTAGCGGGGGGGCATCAAGGGAGTACGCAGTATTTT. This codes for CASSLARLAGGHQGSTQYF.